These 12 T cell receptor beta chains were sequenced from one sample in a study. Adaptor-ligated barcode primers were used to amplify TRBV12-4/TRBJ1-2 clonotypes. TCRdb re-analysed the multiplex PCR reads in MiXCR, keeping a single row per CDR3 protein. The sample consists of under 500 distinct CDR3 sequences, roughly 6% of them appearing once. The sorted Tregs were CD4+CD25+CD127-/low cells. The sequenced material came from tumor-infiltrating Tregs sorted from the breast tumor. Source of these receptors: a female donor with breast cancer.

CDR3 protein: CASSSAHRVPYGYTF. CDR3 DNA: TGTGCCAGCAGTTCTGCTCACAGGGTCCCCTATGGCTACACCTTC. The V and J genes are TRBV12-3 or TRBV12-4 and TRBJ1-2; maybe TRBD1 (6 bases). Between the trimmed V and J ends, which lost 4 bases and 4 bases, there was a span of 16 bases. The CDR3 consists of 15 residues.

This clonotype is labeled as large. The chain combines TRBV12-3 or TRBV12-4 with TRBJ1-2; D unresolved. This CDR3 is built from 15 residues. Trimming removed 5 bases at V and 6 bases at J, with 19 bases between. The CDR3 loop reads CASSPAIIRSNGYTF. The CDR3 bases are TGTGCCAGCAGTCCCGCGATAATAAGGAGTAATGGCTACACCTTC.

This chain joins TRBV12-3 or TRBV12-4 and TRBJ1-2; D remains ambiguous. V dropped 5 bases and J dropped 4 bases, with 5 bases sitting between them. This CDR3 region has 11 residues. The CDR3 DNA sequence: TGTGCCAGCAGTAGTGGCTATGGCTACACCTTC. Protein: CASSSGYGYTF.

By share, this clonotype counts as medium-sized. The CDR3 nucleotides are TGTGCCAGCAGTTTACAGAGACCTTATGGCTACACCTTC. Amino acids: CASSLQRPYGYTF. The V and J genes are TRBV12-3 or TRBV12-4 and TRBJ1-2, with D hard to call. V dropped 2 bases and J dropped 5 bases, with 9 bases sitting between them. The CDR3 sequence is 13 residues long.

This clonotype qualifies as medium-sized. Here the CDR3 reads CASSLKRRSLGYGYTF. The CDR3 nucleotides read TGTGCCAGCAGTTTAAAGAGGCGTTCGCTAGGCTATGGCTACACCTTC. This chain uses TRBV12-3 or TRBV12-4 with TRBJ1-2; D not certain. Trimming took off 2 bases at V and 4 bases at J, with 17 bases between the two ends. The CDR3 is made up of 16 amino acids.

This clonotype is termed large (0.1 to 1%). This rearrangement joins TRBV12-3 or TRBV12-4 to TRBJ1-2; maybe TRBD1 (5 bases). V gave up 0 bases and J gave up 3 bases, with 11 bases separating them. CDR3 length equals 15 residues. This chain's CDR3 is CASSLAQGVDYGYTF. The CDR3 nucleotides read TGTGCCAGCAGTTTAGCACAAGGGGTTGACTATGGCTACACCTTC.

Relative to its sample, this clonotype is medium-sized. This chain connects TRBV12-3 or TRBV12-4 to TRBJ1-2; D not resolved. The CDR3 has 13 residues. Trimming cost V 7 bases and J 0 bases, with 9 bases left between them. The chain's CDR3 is CASTLSANYGYTF. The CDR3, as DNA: TGTGCCAGCACTCTCTCGGCTAACTATGGCTACACCTTC.

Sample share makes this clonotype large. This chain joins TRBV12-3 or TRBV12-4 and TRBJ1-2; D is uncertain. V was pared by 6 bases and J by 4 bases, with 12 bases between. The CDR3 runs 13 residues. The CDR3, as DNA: TGTGCCAGCAGAAACGGAGGGAGCTATGGCTACACCTTC. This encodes CASRNGGSYGYTF.

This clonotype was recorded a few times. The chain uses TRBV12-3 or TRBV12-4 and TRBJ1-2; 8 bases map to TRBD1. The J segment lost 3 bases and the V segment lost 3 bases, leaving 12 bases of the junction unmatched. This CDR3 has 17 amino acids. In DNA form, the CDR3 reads TGTGCCAGCAGTTTCAATGTAGGGACAGGAGGCTACTATGGCTACACCTTC. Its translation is CASSFNVGTGGYYGYTF.

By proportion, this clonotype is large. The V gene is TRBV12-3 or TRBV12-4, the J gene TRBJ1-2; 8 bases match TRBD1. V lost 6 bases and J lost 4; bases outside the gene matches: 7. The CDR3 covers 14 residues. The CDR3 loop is CASRLGQGGYGYTF. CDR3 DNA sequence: TGTGCCAGCAGGCTCGGACAGGGAGGCTATGGCTACACCTTC.

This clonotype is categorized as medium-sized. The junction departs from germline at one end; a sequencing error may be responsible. The CDR3 sequence is CASSSRGNYGYTF. The CDR3 bases are TGTGCCAGTAGTTCGAGGGGTAACTATGGCTACACCTTC. This chain connects TRBV12-3 or TRBV12-4 to TRBJ1-2; the D gene is possibly TRBD1 (5 bases). The CDR3 is 13 residues long.

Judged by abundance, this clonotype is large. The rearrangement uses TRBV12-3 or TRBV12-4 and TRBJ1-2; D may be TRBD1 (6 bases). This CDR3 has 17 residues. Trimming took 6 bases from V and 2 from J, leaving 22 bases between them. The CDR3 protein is CASSRRPQGGENYGYTF. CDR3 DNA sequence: TGTGCCAGCAGCCGCCGCCCACAGGGTGGGGAAAACTATGGCTACACCTTC.